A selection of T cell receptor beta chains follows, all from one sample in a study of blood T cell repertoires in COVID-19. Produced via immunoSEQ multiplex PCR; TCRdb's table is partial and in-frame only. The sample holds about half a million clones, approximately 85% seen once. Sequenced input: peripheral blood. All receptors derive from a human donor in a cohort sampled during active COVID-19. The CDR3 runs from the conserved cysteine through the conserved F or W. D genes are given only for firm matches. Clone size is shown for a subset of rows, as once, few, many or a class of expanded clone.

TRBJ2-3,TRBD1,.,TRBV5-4,CASRWAGGGTDTQYF,TGTGCCAGCAGGTGGGCAGGGGGCGGGACAGATACGCAGTATTTT
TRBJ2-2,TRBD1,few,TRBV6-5,CASDTGQGDTGELFF,TGTGCCAGCGACACGGGACAGGGGGACACCGGGGAGCTGTTTTTT
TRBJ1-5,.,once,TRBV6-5,CASSYTYNQPQHF,TGTGCCAGCAGTTACACTTACAATCAGCCCCAGCATTTT
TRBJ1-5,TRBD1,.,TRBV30,CAWSPEGGWGPQHF,TGTGCCTGGAGTCCTGAAGGGGGCTGGGGGCCCCAGCATTTT
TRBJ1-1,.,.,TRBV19,CASKMTVGGSSAEAFF,TGTGCCAGTAAAATGACAGTTGGAGGGTCAAGCGCTGAAGCTTTCTTT
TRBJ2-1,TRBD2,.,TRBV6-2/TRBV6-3,CASSSRLADSYNEQFF,TGTGCCAGCAGCTCGAGACTAGCGGACTCCTACAATGAGCAGTTCTTC
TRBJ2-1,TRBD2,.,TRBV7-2,CASSRLSGRAYNEQFF,TGTGCCAGCAGCAGACTTAGCGGGAGGGCCTACAATGAGCAGTTCTTC
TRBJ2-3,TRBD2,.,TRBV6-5,CASRREGSTDTQYF,TGTGCCAGCAGGCGGGAGGGTAGCACAGATACGCAGTATTTT
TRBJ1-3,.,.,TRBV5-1,CASSPRTASPGNTIYF,TGCGCCAGCAGCCCCCGGACAGCCTCTCCTGGAAACACCATATATTTT
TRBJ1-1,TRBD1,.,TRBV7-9,CASSRSGQATEAFF,TGTGCCAGCAGCCGATCGGGACAGGCCACTGAAGCTTTCTTT
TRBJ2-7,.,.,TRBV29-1,CSVDRGSSYEQYF,TGCAGCGTTGATCGGGGAAGCTCCTACGAGCAGTACTTC
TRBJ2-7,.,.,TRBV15,CATSREQGYEQYF,TGTGCCACCAGCAGGGAACAGGGTTACGAGCAGTACTTC
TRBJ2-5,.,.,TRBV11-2,CASSFPLGTLNPQTQYF,TGTGCCAGCAGCTTCCCCCTAGGGACTCTCAATCCACAGACCCAGTACTTC
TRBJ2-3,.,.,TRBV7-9,CASSLVEGPTDTQYF,TGTGCCAGCAGCTTAGTTGAGGGCCCCACAGATACGCAGTATTTT
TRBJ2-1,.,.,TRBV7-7,CASSLGRRDNEQFF,TGTGCTAGCAGCTTAGGGCGGAGAGATAATGAGCAGTTCTTC
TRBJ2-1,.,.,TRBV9,CASSTGRLVLSDEQFF,TGTGCCAGCAGCACCGGGAGACTAGTACTCTCCGATGAGCAGTTCTTC
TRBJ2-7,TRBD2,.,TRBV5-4,CASSHRLAVYEQYF,TGTGCCAGCAGCCATCGACTAGCGGTTTACGAGCAGTACTTC
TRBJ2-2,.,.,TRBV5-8,CASSLSRPDTGELFF,TGTGCCAGCAGCTTGAGTCGCCCGGACACCGGGGAGCTGTTTTTT
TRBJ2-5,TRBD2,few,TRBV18,CASSPTSGGGQETQYF,TGTGCCAGCTCGCCTACTAGCGGGGGAGGACAAGAGACCCAGTACTTC
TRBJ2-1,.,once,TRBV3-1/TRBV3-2,CASSLTSSYNEQFF,TGTGCCAGCAGCCTAACAAGCTCCTACAATGAGCAGTTCTTC
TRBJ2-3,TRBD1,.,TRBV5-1,CASSLGNRGNTDTQYF,TGCGCCAGCAGCTTAGGGAACAGGGGGAACACAGATACGCAGTATTTT
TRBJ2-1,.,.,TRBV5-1,CASSLAGGMIGGHNEQFF,TGCGCCAGCAGCTTGGCTGGCGGGATGATTGGCGGACACAATGAGCAGTTCTTC
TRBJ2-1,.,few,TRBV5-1,CASYPVGLSYNEQFF,TGCGCCAGTTATCCTGTGGGCCTCTCCTACAATGAGCAGTTCTTC
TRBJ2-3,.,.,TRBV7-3,CASSLGTRSTDTQYF,TGTGCCAGCAGCTTAGGGACTCGATCCACAGATACGCAGTATTTT
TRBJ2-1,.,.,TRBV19,CASSAGRTTRFF,TGTGCCAGTAGTGCCGGGCGGACAACCCGGTTCTTC
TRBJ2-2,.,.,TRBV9,CASSPRQALTGELFF,TGTGCCAGCAGCCCAAGACAAGCCCTCACCGGGGAGCTGTTTTTT
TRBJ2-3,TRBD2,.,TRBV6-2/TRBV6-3,CASSPAGTSGRRDTQYF,TGTGCCAGCAGCCCCGCGGGGACTAGCGGGAGGAGAGATACGCAGTATTTT
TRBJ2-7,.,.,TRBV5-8,CASSLMDPGWGLAYEQYF,TGTGCCAGCAGCTTGATGGACCCTGGGTGGGGGCTAGCCTACGAGCAGTACTTC
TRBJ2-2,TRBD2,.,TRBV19,CASTGTSGSSTRELFF,TGTGCCAGTACCGGGACTAGCGGGAGTTCGACCCGGGAGCTGTTTTTT
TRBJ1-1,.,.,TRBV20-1,CSANEGAGTEAFF,TGCAGTGCTAATGAGGGCGCTGGCACTGAAGCTTTCTTT
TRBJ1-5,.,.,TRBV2,CASSITGKNQPQHF,TGTGCCAGCAGTATTACAGGGAAAAATCAGCCCCAGCATTTT
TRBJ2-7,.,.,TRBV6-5,CASLIRASADYEQYF,TGTGCCAGCTTAATAAGGGCTAGCGCTGACTACGAGCAGTACTTC
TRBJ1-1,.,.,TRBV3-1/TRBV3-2,CASSQDRDGEAFF,TGTGCCAGCAGCCAAGACAGGGATGGTGAAGCTTTCTTT
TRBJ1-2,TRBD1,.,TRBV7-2,CASRTHIGQGGNYGYTF,TGTGCCAGCAGAACTCACATCGGACAGGGGGGAAACTATGGCTACACCTTC
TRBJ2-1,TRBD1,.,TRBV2,CANLDRGNEQFF,TGTGCCAACCTAGACAGGGGGAATGAGCAGTTCTTC
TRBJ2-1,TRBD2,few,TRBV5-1,CASSVPGLAVHNEQFF,TGCGCCAGCAGCGTACCCGGACTAGCGGTTCACAATGAGCAGTTCTTC
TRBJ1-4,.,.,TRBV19,CASKTGSNEKLFF,TGTGCCAGTAAAACAGGGAGTAATGAAAAACTGTTTTTT
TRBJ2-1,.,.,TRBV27,CASRGRDFPSEQFF,TGTGCCAGCAGGGGCCGGGACTTCCCATCTGAGCAGTTCTTC
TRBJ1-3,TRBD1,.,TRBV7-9,CASSPGQGLTGNTIYF,TGTGCCAGCAGCCCTGGACAGGGGTTAACTGGAAACACCATATATTTT
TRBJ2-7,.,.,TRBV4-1,CASSQDQSRDHLDF,TGCGCCAGCAGCCAAGATCAGAGCCGGGATCACCTGGACTTC
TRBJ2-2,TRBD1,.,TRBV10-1,CASSRRRQGNPGELFF,TGCGCCAGCAGTCGACGCCGACAGGGGAATCCCGGGGAGCTGTTTTTT
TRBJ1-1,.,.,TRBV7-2,CASSPRWGGVGTEAFF,TGTGCCAGCAGCCCCCGCTGGGGGGGGGTGGGCACTGAAGCTTTCTTT
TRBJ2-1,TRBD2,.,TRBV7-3,CASSLGLAEFNGSYNEQFF,TGTGCCAGCAGCTTGGGACTAGCGGAGTTCAACGGCTCCTACAATGAGCAGTTCTTC
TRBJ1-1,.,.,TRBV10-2,CASSEFRQGNTEAFF,TGCGCCAGCAGTGAGTTTCGGCAGGGCAACACTGAAGCTTTCTTT
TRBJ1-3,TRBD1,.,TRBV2,CATERDRSGAGNTIYF,TGTGCCACCGAAAGGGACAGGTCCGGGGCTGGAAACACCATATATTTT
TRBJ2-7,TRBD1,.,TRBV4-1,CASSQGTGGSYEQYF,TGCGCCAGCAGCCAAGGGACAGGGGGCTCCTACGAGCAGTACTTC
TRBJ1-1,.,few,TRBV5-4,CASSPYPGSTEAFF,TGTGCCAGCAGCCCCTACCCGGGGAGCACTGAAGCTTTCTTT
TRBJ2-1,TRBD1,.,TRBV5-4,CASSWDRAYNEQFF,TGTGCCAGCAGCTGGGACAGGGCCTACAATGAGCAGTTCTTC
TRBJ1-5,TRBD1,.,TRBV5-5,CASSLTGGSSNQPQHF,TGTGCCAGCAGCTTGACAGGGGGCAGTAGCAATCAGCCCCAGCATTTT
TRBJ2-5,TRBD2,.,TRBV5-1,CASSPWGRTSPQETQYF,TGCGCCAGCAGCCCTTGGGGTCGGACTAGCCCCCAAGAGACCCAGTACTTC